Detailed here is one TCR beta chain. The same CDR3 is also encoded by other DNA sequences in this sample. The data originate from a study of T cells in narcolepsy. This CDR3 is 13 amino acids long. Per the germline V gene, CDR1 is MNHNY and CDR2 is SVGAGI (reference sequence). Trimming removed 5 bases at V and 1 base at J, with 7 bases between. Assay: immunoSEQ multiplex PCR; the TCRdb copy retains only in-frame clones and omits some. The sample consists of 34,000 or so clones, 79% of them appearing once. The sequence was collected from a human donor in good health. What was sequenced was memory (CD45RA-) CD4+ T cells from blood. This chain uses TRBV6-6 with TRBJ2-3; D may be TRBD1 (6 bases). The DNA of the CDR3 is TGTGCCAGCAGTCCAGGGGGCACAGATACGCAGTATTTT. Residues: CASSPGGTDTQYF.